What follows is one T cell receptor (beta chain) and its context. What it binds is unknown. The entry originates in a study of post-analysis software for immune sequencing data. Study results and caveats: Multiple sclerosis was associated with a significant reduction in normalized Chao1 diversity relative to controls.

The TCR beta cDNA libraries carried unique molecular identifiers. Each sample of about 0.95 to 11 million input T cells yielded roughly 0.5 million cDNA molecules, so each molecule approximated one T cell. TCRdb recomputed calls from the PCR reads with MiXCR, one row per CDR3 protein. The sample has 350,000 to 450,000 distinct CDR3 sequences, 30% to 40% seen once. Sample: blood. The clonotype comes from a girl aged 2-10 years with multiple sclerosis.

The CDR3 here is CASSLGLTAPGNIQYF. In nucleotides, the CDR3 is TGTGCCAGCAGCTTAGGCCTGACGGCCCCGGGAAACATTCAGTACTTC. The rearrangement uses TRBV13 and TRBJ2-4; D uncertain. In germline, CDR1 is PRHDT, CDR2 FYEKMQ (reference sequence). The CDR3 extends over 16 amino acids. Trimming stripped 0 bases from V and 6 bases from J, with 15 bases between.